The 18 T cell receptor beta chains below all came from one sample that was sequenced in a study of OX40 agonist ivuxolimab in advanced cancers. Clones were sequenced by immunoSEQ multiplex PCR, and TCRdb holds only the in-frame ones, with some missing. In the table there are under 80,000 clones, around 89% of which are singletons. The specimen comprised CD4+ or CD8+ T cells sorted from blood, sampled in a trial of the OX40 agonist ivuxolimab. All receptors derive from an adult with an advanced solid tumor such as melanoma, head and neck, liver or kidney cancer.

This clone is a singleton in its sample. The chain links TRBV7-9 to TRBJ2-2; 14 nucleotides match TRBD2. Trimming took 4 bases from V and 7 from J; bases not matched to a gene: 8. The CDR3 contains 17 residues. Per germline, CDR1 SEHNR and CDR2 FQNEAQ (reference sequence). The DNA for the CDR3 is TGTGCCAGCAGCTCTCGACTAGCGGGAGGGCCCGGCGGGGAGCTGTTTTTT. Amino acid sequence: CASSSRLAGGPGGELFF.

This clone has a single count. The CDR3 DNA follows: TGTGCCAGCAGCCAAGATCGCGGCAGCTTAACCTACGAGCAGTACTTC. Protein: CASSQDRGSLTYEQYF. This chain joins TRBV7-9 and TRBJ2-7; no definite D call. V was trimmed by 5 bases and J by 2 bases, leaving 19 bases between them. Germline lookup yields CDR1 SEHNR and CDR2 FQNEAQ (reference sequence). The CDR3 consists of 16 residues.

This rearrangement joins TRBV6-1 to TRBJ1-4, with a tentative D call TRBD1 (5 bases). The V end was cut by 2 bases, the J end by 8 bases, with 9 bases between. CDR3 length: 13 amino acids. Germline V gene data show CDR1 as MNHNS and CDR2 as SASEGT. The DNA of the CDR3 is TGTGCCAGCAGTGAAATGGGGGGAGAAAAACTGTTTTTT. Protein product: CASSEMGGEKLFF.

The rearrangement links TRBV7-6 to TRBJ2-7; 10 nucleotides align to TRBD1. Trimming took 5 bases from V and 4 from J; bases not matched to a gene: 8. Germline V gene lookup returns CDR1 SGHVS and CDR2 FNYEAQ. This CDR3 is built from 15 residues. The CDR3 sequence is CASSVTGTGEYEQYF. The CDR3 region has the DNA TGTGCCAGCAGCGTCACCGGGACAGGGGAATACGAGCAGTACTTC.

This chain joins TRBV11-2 and TRBJ2-1, with a possible D match to TRBD2 (6 bases). CDR3 length: 17 amino acids. The germline V gene encodes CDR1 SGHAT and CDR2 FQNNGV. The V gene lost 1 base and the J gene lost 0 bases, with 13 bases spanning the gap. In nucleotides, the CDR3 is TGTGCCAGCAGCTTAGTAGGTAGCGGAAGCTCCTACAATGAGCAGTTCTTC. Translating gives CASSLVGSGSSYNEQFF.

The V and J genes are TRBV19 and TRBJ2-7, with 9 bases that match TRBD1. V shed 6 bases, J shed 3 bases, and the junction held 6 bases outside the gene matches. The CDR3 loop spans 14 amino acids. In germline, CDR1 is LNHDA, CDR2 SQIVND (reference sequence). DNA for the CDR3: TGTGCCAGTAGGAACAGGGGGCGCGGCTACGAGCAGTACTTC. Encoded protein: CASRNRGRGYEQYF.

The V call is TRBV28, the J call TRBJ1-3; 7 bases line up with TRBD1. The CDR3 totals 15 residues. Per the germline V gene, CDR1 is MDHEN and CDR2 is SYDVKM. Unmatched junction bases numbered 2, after V lost 1 base and J lost 2 bases. The DNA of the CDR3 is TGTGCCAGCAGTTTATCGACAGGGACTGGAAACACCATATATTTT. Amino acid sequence: CASSLSTGTGNTIYF.

This chain connects TRBV4-2 to TRBJ2-3; 10 bases map to TRBD2. Per the germline V gene, CDR1 is LGHNA and CDR2 is YNFKEQ. This CDR3 comprises 15 residues. V lost 4 bases to trimming and J lost 2 bases; unmatched junction nucleotides: 3. CDR3 protein: CASSPSGRNTDTQYF. The CDR3 DNA sequence: TGTGCCAGCAGCCCTAGCGGGAGAAACACAGATACGCAGTATTTT.

This clone was seen only once. The rearrangement uses TRBV6-5 and TRBJ1-2, with a possible D match to TRBD1 (6 bases). CDR3 length: 14 amino acids. The V gene's germline CDR1 is MNHEY and CDR2 SVGAGI. Deletions cut 2 bases from V and 8 bases from J, with 15 bases between. The CDR3 is CASSYLQGTYGYTF. CDR3 in DNA: TGTGCCAGCAGTTACCTTCAGGGGACCTACGGCTACACCTTC.

The chain links TRBV11-3 to TRBJ2-3, with TRBD1 matching 8 bases. The CDR3 has 15 residues. Germline CDR1 and CDR2: SGHNT and YENEEA. J was trimmed by 3 bases and V by 5 bases; bases with no gene match: 7. This CDR3 reads CASSPDRVSTDTQYF. The DNA for the CDR3 is TGTGCCAGCAGCCCGGACAGGGTTTCGACAGATACGCAGTATTTT.

This clone has a handful of counts. The gene calls are TRBV5-6 and TRBJ1-5; the D gene is possibly TRBD1 (5 bases). The CDR3 runs 16 residues. Looked up from germline, CDR1 is SGHDT and CDR2 is YYEEEE. V lost 2 bases to trimming and J lost 2 bases, with 14 bases between them. The CDR3 is CASSFKGRGGNQPQHF. The DNA for the CDR3 is TGTGCCAGCAGCTTTAAGGGCCGAGGGGGCAATCAGCCCCAGCATTTT.

This sequence joins TRBV27 and TRBJ2-7, with D perhaps TRBD1 (5 bases). V shed 5 bases and J shed 2 bases, with 13 bases lying between them. The germline gives CDR1 MNHEY, CDR2 SMNVEV (reference sequence). CDR3 length: 14 amino acids. The CDR3 DNA reads as TGTGCCAGCAGTCCTCTACAGGCCACCTACGAGCAGTACTTC. Residues: CASSPLQATYEQYF.

The V gene is TRBV7-2, the J gene TRBJ2-3; D uncertain. The CDR3 loop spans 11 amino acids. CDR1 is SGHTA, CDR2 FQGNSA, per germline. With 2 bases removed from V and 6 bases from J, the gap between germline ends came to 3 bases. The CDR3 spells CASSLFDTQYF. CDR3 in DNA: TGTGCCAGCAGCTTATTTGATACGCAGTATTTT. The variable domain in full, with the rest retrieved from reference TRBV7-2 and TRBJ2-3, is GAGVSQSPSNKVTEKGKDVELRCDPISGHTALYWYRQSLGQGLEFLIYFQGNSAPDKSGLPSDRFSAERTGGSVSTLTIQRTQQEDSAVYLCASSLFDTQYFGPGTRLTVL.

The chain uses TRBV29-1 and TRBJ1-1; no definite D call. The ends were cut back, 7 bases at V and 1 base at J, with 16 bases in the middle. This CDR3 spans 14 amino acids. Per the germline V gene, CDR1 is SQVTM and CDR2 is ANQGSEA. The CDR3: CSGSLGRKNTEAFF. In DNA form, the CDR3 reads TGCAGCGGGTCCCTTGGACGGAAGAACACTGAAGCTTTCTTT. The entire variable domain, with the rest obtained from reference TRBV29-1 and TRBJ1-1, is as follows: SAVISQKPSRDICQRGTSLTIQCQVDSQVTMMFWYRQQPGQSLTLIATANQGSEATYESGFVIDKFPISRPNLTFSTLTVSNMSPEDSSIYLCSGSLGRKNTEAFFGQGTRLTVV.

The chain joins TRBV28 to TRBJ2-3, with unresolved D. Germline CDR1 reads MDHEN; CDR2 reads SYDVKM. The CDR3 runs to 14 residues. The ends were cut back, 11 bases at V and 0 bases at J, with 15 bases in the middle. The CDR3 DNA sequence: TGTGCCTCCTGTAAGGGCTCAAGCACAGATACGCAGTATTTT. Translation: CASCKGSSTDTQYF.

This clone turned up a few times. This sequence joins TRBV7-2 and TRBJ1-5; TRBD1 matches at 9 bases. The CDR3 consists of 15 residues. In germline, CDR1 is SGHTA, CDR2 FQGNSA. The V and J ends lost 8 bases and 1 base, in that order; junction bases with no gene match: 6. The chain's CDR3 is CASVQGALSNQPQHF. CDR3 nucleotide sequence: TGTGCCAGCGTACAGGGGGCTTTGAGCAATCAGCCCCAGCATTTT. The variable domain in full, completed from reference TRBV7-2 and TRBJ1-5, reads GAGVSQSPSNKVTEKGKDVELRCDPISGHTALYWYRQSLGQGLEFLIYFQGNSAPDKSGLPSDRFSAERTGGSVSTLTIQRTQQEDSAVYLCASVQGALSNQPQHFGDGTRLSIL.

The chain is built from TRBV28 and TRBJ2-1; D might be TRBD1 or TRBD2, each matching 5 bases. With 3 bases removed from V and 9 bases from J, the gap between germline ends came to 6 bases. CDR1 and CDR2 from the germline V gene are MDHEN and SYDVKM. The CDR3 is 11 residues long. CDR3 region: CASSLRGEQFF. DNA of the CDR3: TGTGCCAGCAGTTTGAGGGGTGAGCAGTTCTTC.

The V and J genes are TRBV7-9 and TRBJ1-6, with D unresolved. The CDR3 has 15 amino acids. CDR1 and CDR2 (germline): SEHNR, FQNEAQ (reference sequence). Trimming left V 1 base short and J 3 bases short, with 7 bases between. The chain's CDR3 is CASSLVTNYNSPLHF. CDR3 DNA: TGTGCCAGCAGCTTAGTGACAAACTATAATTCACCCCTCCACTTT.